This entry describes one T cell receptor beta chain. Only in-frame clones appear in the TCRdb table, and some are missing; sequencing was by immunoSEQ multiplex PCR. Altogether 110,000 to 150,000 clones are present, 85% to 95% being singletons, with the ten largest covering approximately 2%. Germline V gene sequence: CDR1 SGHRS, CDR2 YFSETQ. Deletions cut 10 bases from V and 2 bases from J, with 22 bases between. The CDR3 is 16 amino acids. This entry is derived from a study of cytomegalovirus exposure and HLA in healthy donors. The V gene is TRBV5-1, the J gene TRBJ1-5; possibly TRBD1 for D (6 bases). This clonotype was obtained from a man aged 18 to 30 in good health and CMV-seropositive. Input material: PBMCs. The CDR3 DNA reads as TGCGCCGCCAATCCCCCGCGGGGGGCCGGCAATCAGCCCCAGCATTTT. This translates into CAANPPRGAGNQPQHF.